The subject of this entry is one TCR beta chain. The data derive from a study of CD8 T cells in Susac syndrome. TCR beta sequences were obtained from blood CD8+ and CD4+ T cells. TEMRA cells were FACS-enriched, while CD8+ and CD4+ T cells were negatively isolated. The RNA input was 0.5 to 1 ug, and it was reverse transcribed with random hexamers. Amplification of TCR beta CDR3 used immunoSEQ multiplex PCR across 54 Vbeta and 13 Jbeta. TCRdb analysed the immunoSEQ multiplex PCR reads with MiXCR anew, one entry per CDR3 protein. The table includes under 350,000 distinct CDR3 sequences, about 91% detected once. This receptor was obtained from a human donor with multiple sclerosis. The source material was CD4+ T cells from PBMCs.

The CDR3 sequence: CATLEPNYGYTF. CDR3 DNA: TGCGCCACCTTGGAACCTAACTATGGCTACACCTTC. V gene TRBV10-2 combines with J gene TRBJ1-2; D is unresolved. Germline CDR1 is WSHSY and CDR2 is SAAADI. The CDR3 is 12 amino acids. Trimming took off 10 bases at V and 0 bases at J, with 9 bases between the two ends.